The clone carrying this TCR beta chain was counted between two and nine times. Antigen unknown. Trimming took 6 bases from V and 8 from J, leaving 10 bases between them. The germline gives CDR1 DFQATT, CDR2 SNEGSKA (reference sequence). CDR3 length: 10 residues. The entry originates in a study of response to subunit inactivated influenza vaccine. Notes on the study in general: It was suggested by the authors that few new T cells are recruited by each seasonal influenza vaccination.

TCRdb used MiXCR to reprocess the RT-PCR reads, holding one entry per CDR3 protein. Of about 500,000 distinct CDR3 sequences listed, under 8.5% were seen once; the top ten hold around 13%. The input for sequencing was PBMCs from blood, taken 23 months after vaccination. This receptor was obtained from a man between 50 and 69 years old who received an inactivated influenza vaccine. This chain joins TRBV20-1 and TRBJ2-5; D is possibly TRBD2 (5 bases). CDR3: CSAMASTQYF. In nucleotides, the CDR3 is TGCAGTGCCATGGCTAGCACCCAGTACTTC.